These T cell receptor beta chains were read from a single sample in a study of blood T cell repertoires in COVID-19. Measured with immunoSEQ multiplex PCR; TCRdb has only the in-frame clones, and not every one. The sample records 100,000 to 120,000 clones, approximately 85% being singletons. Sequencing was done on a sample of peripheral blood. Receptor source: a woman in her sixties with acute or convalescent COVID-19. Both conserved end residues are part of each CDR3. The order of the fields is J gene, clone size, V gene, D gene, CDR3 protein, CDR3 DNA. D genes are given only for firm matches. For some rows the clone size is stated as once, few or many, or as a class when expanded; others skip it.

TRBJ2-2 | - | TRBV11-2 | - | CASSSRGWARTGELFF | TGTGCCAGCAGCTCCCGAGGGTGGGCAAGGACCGGGGAGCTGTTTTTT
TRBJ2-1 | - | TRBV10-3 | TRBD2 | CAISGGGRSEQFF | TGTGCCATCAGTGGCGGGGGGCGTAGTGAGCAGTTCTTC
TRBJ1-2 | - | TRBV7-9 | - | CASSSGGGRTNYGYTF | TGTGCCAGCAGTTCCGGTGGAGGGAGGACTAACTATGGCTACACCTTC
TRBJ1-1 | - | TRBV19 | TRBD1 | CASRVTGENTEAFF | TGTGCCAGTAGGGTGACAGGGGAGAACACTGAAGCTTTCTTT
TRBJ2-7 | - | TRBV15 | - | CATSRDRVEQYF | TGTGCCACCAGCAGAGACAGGGTCGAGCAGTACTTC
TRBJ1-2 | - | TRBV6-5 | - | CASSPRRGYTF | TGTGCCAGCAGTCCAAGGAGGGGCTACACCTTC
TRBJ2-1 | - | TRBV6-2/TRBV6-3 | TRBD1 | CASSRTGGFNEQFF | TGTGCCAGCAGTCGGACAGGGGGCTTCAATGAGCAGTTCTTC
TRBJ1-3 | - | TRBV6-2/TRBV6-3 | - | CASRYPPVAAPRGNSGNTIYF | TGTGCCAGCAGGTACCCCCCGGTTGCGGCACCAAGGGGTAACTCTGGAAACACCATATATTTT
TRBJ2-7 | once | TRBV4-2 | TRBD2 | CASSQVLAGVRNYEQYF | TGTGCCAGCAGCCAAGTGTTAGCGGGGGTGCGGAACTACGAGCAGTACTTC
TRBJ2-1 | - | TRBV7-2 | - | CASSGQYNEQFF | TGTGCCAGCAGCGGACAGTACAATGAGCAGTTCTTC
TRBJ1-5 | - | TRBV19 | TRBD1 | CASSIPGTGIPVSNQPQHF | TGTGCCAGTAGTATACCCGGGACAGGGATCCCCGTTAGCAATCAGCCCCAGCATTTT
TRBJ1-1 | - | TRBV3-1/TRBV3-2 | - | CASSQDSGRGSAFF | TGTGCCAGCAGCCAAGATTCGGGGCGCGGGAGCGCTTTCTTT
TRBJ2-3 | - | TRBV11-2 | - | CASSLDRAGGVPTDTQYF | TGTGCCAGCAGCTTAGATCGCGCCGGAGGGGTCCCCACAGATACGCAGTATTTT
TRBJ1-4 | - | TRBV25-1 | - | CASSPPATNEKLFF | TGTGCCAGCAGTCCCCCTGCAACTAATGAAAAACTGTTTTTT
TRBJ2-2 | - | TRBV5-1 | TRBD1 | CASSRGQGATGELFF | TGCGCCAGCAGCCGAGGACAGGGGGCCACCGGGGAGCTGTTTTTT
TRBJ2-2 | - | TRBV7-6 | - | CASSSNRAGELFF | TGTGCCAGCAGCTCTAACAGGGCCGGGGAGCTGTTTTTT
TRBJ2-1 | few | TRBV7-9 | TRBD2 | CASRSSGDNEQFF | TGTGCCAGCAGATCCAGCGGGGACAATGAGCAGTTCTTC
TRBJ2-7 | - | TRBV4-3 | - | CASSQVYRGGSEQYF | TGCGCCAGCAGCCAAGTATACAGGGGGGGAAGCGAGCAGTACTTC
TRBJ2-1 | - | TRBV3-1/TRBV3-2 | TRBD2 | CASSQDQRGQGEQFF | TGTGCCAGCAGCCAAGATCAGCGGGGGCAGGGTGAGCAGTTCTTC
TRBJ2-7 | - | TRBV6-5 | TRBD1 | CASSSLDRGFQYF | TGTGCCAGCAGTTCCTTGGACAGGGGGTTTCAGTACTTC
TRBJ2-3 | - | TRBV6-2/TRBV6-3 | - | CASSYSGIDTQYF | TGTGCCAGCAGTTACTCCGGGATAGATACGCAGTATTTT
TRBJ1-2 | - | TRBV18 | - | CASSSRGGDGYTF | TGTGCCAGCTCGTCTCGGGGTGGGGATGGCTACACCTTC
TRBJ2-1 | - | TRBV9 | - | CASSVTAEQFF | TGTGCCAGCAGCGTTACTGCTGAGCAGTTCTTC
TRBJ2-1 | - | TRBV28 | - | CASSFTRGYNEQFF | TGTGCCAGCAGCTTTACTAGGGGGTACAATGAGCAGTTCTTC
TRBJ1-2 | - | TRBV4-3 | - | CASSRERERGYTF | TGCGCCAGCAGCCGGGAACGGGAGCGCGGCTACACCTTC
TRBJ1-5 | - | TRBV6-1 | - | CASSESFAGMGPQHF | TGTGCCAGCAGTGAATCGTTTGCAGGGATGGGGCCCCAGCATTTT
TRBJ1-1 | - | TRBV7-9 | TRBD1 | CASSQSDRGATEAFF | TGTGCCAGCAGCCAAAGTGACAGGGGAGCCACTGAAGCTTTCTTT
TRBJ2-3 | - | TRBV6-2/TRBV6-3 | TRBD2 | CASSYSGGPRTDTQYF | TGTGCCAGCAGTTATAGCGGGGGGCCCCGCACAGATACGCAGTATTTT
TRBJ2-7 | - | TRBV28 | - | CASSLDRYEQYF | TGTGCCAGCAGCCTAGACAGGTACGAGCAGTACTTC
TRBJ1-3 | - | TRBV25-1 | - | CASSPSLGRTGNTIYF | TGTGCCAGCAGTCCGTCTTTGGGGCGTACTGGAAACACCATATATTTT
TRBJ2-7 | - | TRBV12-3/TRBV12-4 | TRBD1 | CASSRDRFEQYF | TGTGCCAGCAGTCGGGACAGGTTCGAGCAGTACTTC
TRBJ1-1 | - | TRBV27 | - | CASSRAGGDTEAFF | TGTGCCAGCAGTCGTGCCGGGGGTGACACTGAAGCTTTCTTT
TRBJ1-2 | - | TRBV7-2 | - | CASSETYYGYTF | TGTGCCAGCAGTGAAACTTACTATGGCTACACCTTC
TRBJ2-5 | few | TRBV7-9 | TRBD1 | CASSLVGTGNEETQYF | TGTGCCAGCAGCTTAGTGGGGACAGGGAACGAGGAGACCCAGTACTTC
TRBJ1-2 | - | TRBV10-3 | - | CAISEAANYGYTF | TGTGCCATCAGTGAGGCAGCTAACTATGGCTACACCTTC
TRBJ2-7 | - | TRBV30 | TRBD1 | CAWSKDRGTYEQYF | TGTGCCTGGAGCAAGGACAGGGGAACCTACGAGCAGTACTTC
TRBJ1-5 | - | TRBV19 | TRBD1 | CASSGQGSQPQHF | TGTGCCAGTAGTGGACAGGGTTCTCAGCCCCAGCATTTT
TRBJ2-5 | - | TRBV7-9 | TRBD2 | CASSSGLAGGPETQYF | TGTGCCAGCAGCTCCGGACTAGCGGGGGGGCCGGAGACCCAGTACTTC
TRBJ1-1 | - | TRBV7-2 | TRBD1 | CASTLGGSIMAFF | TGTGCCAGCACCTTAGGGGGCTCCATAATGGCTTTCTTT
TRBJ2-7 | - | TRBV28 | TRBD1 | CASSFGQVSAEQYF | TGTGCCAGCAGTTTCGGACAGGTCTCCGCCGAGCAGTACTTC
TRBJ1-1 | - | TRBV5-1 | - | CASSLTMSTEAFF | TGCGCCAGCAGCTTAACGATGAGCACTGAAGCTTTCTTT
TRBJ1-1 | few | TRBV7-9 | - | CASRAGVGNTEAFF | TGTGCCAGCAGGGCGGGGGTCGGGAACACTGAAGCTTTCTTT
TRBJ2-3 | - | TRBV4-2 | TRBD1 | CASSQDRVADTQYF | TGTGCCAGCAGCCAGGACAGGGTCGCCGATACGCAGTATTTT
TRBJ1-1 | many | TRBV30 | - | CAWKDRWNTEAFF | TGTGCCTGGAAAGACAGGTGGAACACTGAAGCTTTCTTT
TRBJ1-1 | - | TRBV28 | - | CASSSGGNTEAFF | TGTGCCAGCAGCTCCGGAGGGAACACTGAAGCTTTCTTT
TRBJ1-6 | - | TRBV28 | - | CASSYRTARLGSYNSPLHF | TGTGCCAGTTCGTACAGGACAGCCCGCCTGGGCTCCTATAATTCACCCCTCCACTTT
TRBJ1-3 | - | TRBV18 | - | CASSPLQGSGNTIYF | TGTGCCAGCTCACCACTACAGGGCTCTGGAAACACCATATATTTT
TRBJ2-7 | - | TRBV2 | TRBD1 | CASSLKPGQGAYEQYF | TGTGCCAGCAGCCTTAAGCCGGGACAGGGGGCCTACGAGCAGTACTTC
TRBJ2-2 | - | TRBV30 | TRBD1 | CAWSRGLQNTGELFF | TGTGCCTGGAGTAGGGGGCTACAGAACACCGGGGAGCTGTTTTTT
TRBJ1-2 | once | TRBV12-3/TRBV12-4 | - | CASSWGLNNGYTF | TGTGCCAGCAGTTGGGGACTTAATAATGGCTACACCTTC
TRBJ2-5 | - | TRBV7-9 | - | CASSPGHYQETQYF | TGTGCCAGCAGCCCGGGACACTATCAAGAGACCCAGTACTTC
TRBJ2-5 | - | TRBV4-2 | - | CASSQDPARAFGTQYF | TGTGCCAGCAGCCAAGACCCCGCCAGGGCGTTTGGGACCCAGTACTTC
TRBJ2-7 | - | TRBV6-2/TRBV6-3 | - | CASSYSAGREQYF | TGTGCCAGCAGTTACTCAGCAGGGCGCGAGCAGTACTTC
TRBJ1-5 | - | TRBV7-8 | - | CASSQRGLSSGGNQPQHF | TGTGCCAGCAGCCAACGGGGACTTTCCTCAGGCGGCAATCAGCCCCAGCATTTT
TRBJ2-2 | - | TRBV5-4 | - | CASSLPTGDTGELFF | TGTGCCAGCAGCTTGCCGACAGGCGACACCGGGGAGCTGTTTTTT
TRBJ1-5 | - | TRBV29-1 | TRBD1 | CSVRQGGNQPQHF | TGCAGCGTCAGACAGGGCGGCAATCAGCCCCAGCATTTT
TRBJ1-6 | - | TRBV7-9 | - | CASSLATRGSPLHF | TGTGCCAGCAGCTTAGCGACCCGGGGGTCACCCCTCCACTTT
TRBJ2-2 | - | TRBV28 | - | CASTGYTGELFF | TGTGCCAGCACAGGGTACACCGGGGAGCTGTTTTTT
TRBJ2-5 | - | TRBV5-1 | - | CASSPAGIGETQYF | TGCGCCAGCAGCCCTGCGGGGATTGGAGAGACCCAGTACTTC